The 5 T cell receptor beta chains in this list originate from one sample, sequenced in a study of regulatory T cells in long-lasting Graves disease. Arm-PCR of CDR3 regions and iRepertoire HTBI primers were the basis on which TCR beta libraries were built. TCRdb redid the calling of the multiplex PCR reads with MiXCR, one entry per CDR3 protein. The sample gives about 620,000 distinct CDR3 sequences, around 15% of which show up once; about 17% is in the top ten. Time point described: newly diagnosed GD, antithyroid drugs for less than 3 months. The TCR library used RNA extracted from PBMCs. These data were also filed under a second study, of T cells in Graves' hyperthyroidism and ophthalmopathy.

The source was peripheral blood mononuclear cells (PBMCs), collected at new diagnosis, from a patient treated with antithyroid drugs. The receptors were gathered from a woman aged 25 to 39 with Graves disease.

The V and J genes are TRBV20-1 and TRBJ2-3, with D maybe TRBD2 (6 bases). The ends were cut back, 2 bases at V and 5 bases at J, with 20 bases in the middle. Germline CDR1 DFQATT, CDR2 SNEGSKA (reference sequence). This CDR3 has 16 residues. CDR3 nucleotides: TGCAGTGCTAGATTCGGGGGTAGCGAAAGGGGAGATACGCAGTATTTT. Translation: CSARFGGSERGDTQYF.

This clonotype was found a few times. V is TRBV5-1 and J is TRBJ2-2; D perhaps matches TRBD1 (6 bases). V dropped 3 bases and J dropped 2 bases, with 11 bases sitting between them. Per the germline V gene, CDR1 is SGHRS and CDR2 is YFSETQ. CDR3 length: 15 residues. In nucleotides, the CDR3 is TGCGCCAGCAGCTCCGGGACACAAAACACCGGGGAGCTGTTTTTT. Translation gives CASSSGTQNTGELFF.

A note on this clonotype: At one boundary the junction diverges from the germline segment, which might be a read error. The rearrangement links TRBV3-1 to TRBJ2-7; D is ambiguous. The CDR3 has 13 amino acids. Germline assignment: CDR1 LGHDT and CDR2 YNNKEL (reference sequence). The CDR3 loop reads CASSQDVGRVLNF. For the CDR3, the DNA is TGTGCCAGCAGCCAAGATGTTGGCCGGGTTCTGAACTTC.

This clonotype appeared a few times. The V call is TRBV6-5, the J call TRBJ1-1; D gene ambiguous. V lost 2 bases to trimming and J lost 1 base, with 8 bases between them. The CDR3 is made up of 14 amino acids. Germline V gene sequence: CDR1 MNHEY, CDR2 SVGAGI. The CDR3 coding sequence is TGTGCCAGCAGTTACCCGTCCGGGAACACTGAAGCTTTCTTT. Amino acids: CASSYPSGNTEAFF.

V usage is TRBV20-1 and J usage is TRBJ1-4, with 7 bases identical to TRBD1. The trim removed 1 base at V and 4 bases at J, leaving 3 bases unmatched. The germline V gene encodes CDR1 DFQATT and CDR2 SNEGSKA (reference sequence). This CDR3 is 14 amino acids long. This CDR3 is CSARVGTVNEKLFF. The DNA of the CDR3 is TGCAGTGCTAGAGTAGGGACAGTTAATGAAAAACTGTTTTTT.